A selection of T cell receptor beta chains follows, all from one sample in a study of early T cells in non-severe SARS-CoV-2 infection. A single record per CDR3 protein comes from TCRdb applying MiXCR to the 5' RACE reads. The sample comprises some 71,000 distinct CDR3 sequences, 12% of which are singletons, and roughly 6.1% rests with the top ten. The specimen was whole blood. These receptor sequences come from an adult who was a healthcare worker with PCR-confirmed SARS-CoV-2 infection or an uninfected control (not recorded which). Both conserved end residues are part of each CDR3. The D gene is left open where the match is weak. Rows may omit the clone size; those that give it use once, few, many or a size class.

size	V	D	J	DNA	CDR3
few	TRBV7-9	.	TRBJ2-7	TGTGCCAGCAGCTCGGCGCCTTGGACAGAGTCCTACGAGCAGTACTTC	CASSSAPWTESYEQYF
many	TRBV12-3/TRBV12-4	.	TRBJ2-3	TGTGCCAGCACCACTTCAGGGGGGGGGAGGAATACGCAGTATTTT	CASTTSGGGRNTQYF
.	TRBV7-2	.	TRBJ2-3	TGTGCCAGCAGCTTAACCCCGGGGACCCCGGCCCTGGGTACGCAGTATTTT	CASSLTPGTPALGTQYF
.	TRBV13	.	TRBJ2-3	TGTGCCAGCAGCTTAGCCGGAGCGGGCGTCACAGATACGCAGTATTTT	CASSLAGAGVTDTQYF
many	TRBV6-1	.	TRBJ2-7	TGTGCCAGCAGTGAATTGGACGTCTGGGGCCCCTACGAGCAGTACTTC	CASSELDVWGPYEQYF
.	TRBV7-9	.	TRBJ1-2	TGTGCCAGCAGCTTAGAGGAGGGTTTGGAAGACACCTTC	CASSLEEGLEDTF
many	TRBV5-1	.	TRBJ2-2	TGCGCCAGCGTACCGGGACTTTGGTTCACCGGGGAGCTGTTTTTT	CASVPGLWFTGELFF
many	TRBV7-3	.	TRBJ2-2	TGTGCCAGCCGTCAGGGTAACACCGGGGAGCTGTTTTTT	CASRQGNTGELFF
many	TRBV2	TRBD1	TRBJ2-7	TGTGCCAGCACAGGACCGGGACAGGTAAACTACGAGCAGTACTTC	CASTGPGQVNYEQYF
many	TRBV20-1	.	TRBJ2-3	TGCAGCCTCAGGGGGGGCACAGATACGCAGTATTTT	CSLRGGTDTQYF
.	TRBV7-9	TRBD1	TRBJ1-5	TGTGCCAGCAGCGTCGGGACAGAGAATCAGCCCCAGCATTTT	CASSVGTENQPQHF
few	TRBV12-3/TRBV12-4	.	TRBJ2-2	TGTGCCAGCAGCCTAGCGCGCCCGAACACCGGGGAGCTGTTTTTT	CASSLARPNTGELFF
few	TRBV29-1	.	TRBJ1-1	TGCAGCGTCGGGGGACACCCGAACACTGAAGCTTTCTTT	CSVGGHPNTEAFF
.	TRBV20-1	TRBD1	TRBJ1-3	TGCAGTGCTAGAGCCCTGGGACAGGCGGGGACCTCTGGAAACACCATATATTTT	CSARALGQAGTSGNTIYF
many	TRBV2	TRBD2	TRBJ2-3	TGTGCCAGTAGACTAGCCCTAGTCACAGATACGCAGTATTTT	CASRLALVTDTQYF
many	TRBV20-1	.	TRBJ2-3	TGCAGTGCAACAACAGGGGCGGGGGTAAACACAGATACGCAGTATTTT	CSATTGAGVNTDTQYF
many	TRBV20-1	.	TRBJ2-7	TGCAGTGCTAGAGGGGGCGACAGAAGATACGAGCAGTACTTC	CSARGGDRRYEQYF
few	TRBV7-2	.	TRBJ2-2	TGTGCCAGCAGCTTCAAGGGAGAGTCCGGGGAGCTGTTTTTT	CASSFKGESGELFF
few	TRBV5-1	TRBD2	TRBJ2-5	TGCGCCAGCAGCCTGAGACTAGCGGGGGCCCAAGAGACCCAGTACTTC	CASSLRLAGAQETQYF
few	TRBV30	.	TRBJ2-5	TGTGCCTGGAGTCCCTCGGGCGGGGGCGCGAAGACCCAGTACTTC	CAWSPSGGGAKTQYF
few	TRBV4-2	.	TRBJ1-3	TGTGCCAGCAGCCTCGTTGGGATCGGCTCTGGAAACACCATATATTTT	CASSLVGIGSGNTIYF
.	TRBV29-1	TRBD1	TRBJ2-7	TGCAGCGTTGATGGGGACAGCTCCTACGAGCAGTACTTC	CSVDGDSSYEQYF
few	TRBV15	.	TRBJ2-3	TGTGCCTCCCAGGAGGGGTCCACAGATACGCAGTATTTT	CASQEGSTDTQYF
.	TRBV2	TRBD1	TRBJ1-1	TGTGCCAGCAGTGAAGCCGGGACAGGGGCCCGAGGGACTGAAGCTTTCTTT	CASSEAGTGARGTEAFF
.	TRBV21-1	.	TRBJ1-4	TGTGCCAGCAGCAAATGTTTGGCGGACAGGGTGAGCGAAAAACTGTTTTTT	CASSKCLADRVSEKLFF
few	TRBV6-5	.	TRBJ2-1	TGTGCCAGCAGTTACTCTGGCTACAATGAGCAGTTCTTC	CASSYSGYNEQFF
.	TRBV7-2	.	TRBJ1-2	TGTGCCAGCAGCTTAAGGGACTATGGCTACACCTTC	CASSLRDYGYTF
few	TRBV4-1	.	TRBJ1-4	TGCGCCAGCAGCCAAGTGGGTGAAAAACTGTTTTTT	CASSQVGEKLFF
few	TRBV24-1	TRBD1	TRBJ2-6	TGTGCCACCAGTGATCCCGGACAGGGAAGATCCTCTGGGGCCAACGTCCTGACTTTC	CATSDPGQGRSSGANVLTF
many	TRBV7-9	.	TRBJ1-1	TGTGCCAGCAGCGCCAGCAATATGGGGAGCACTGAAGCTTTCTTT	CASSASNMGSTEAFF
.	TRBV5-4	TRBD1	TRBJ1-1	TGTGCCAGCAGCTGGCAGGGGGCGGGAACTGAAGCTTTCTTT	CASSWQGAGTEAFF
.	TRBV27	.	TRBJ1-5	TGTGCCAGCAGTTTAACCTCGATCCATCAGCCCCAGCATTTT	CASSLTSIHQPQHF
many	TRBV5-6	TRBD1	TRBJ2-1	TGTGCCAGCAGCCGGATCGCAGGACAGGGGAACTTC	CASSRIAGQGNF
few	TRBV11-2	TRBD2	TRBJ2-7	TGTGCCAGCAGCCACTTGGGGGCCGCAGCGGGGGGTATCGAGCAGTACTTC	CASSHLGAAAGGIEQYF
many	TRBV7-9	.	TRBJ2-7	TGTGCCAGCAGCTTAGCGCAGAGGACCTACGAGCAGTACTTC	CASSLAQRTYEQYF
.	TRBV5-1	.	TRBJ2-3	TGCGCCAGCAGCTTGAATACCCTCTTGGATACGCAGTATTTT	CASSLNTLLDTQYF
many	TRBV7-3	.	TRBJ1-1	TGTGCCAGCAGCGTCGGGACGGGCACTGAAGCTTTCTTT	CASSVGTGTEAFF
.	TRBV12-3/TRBV12-4	TRBD1	TRBJ2-5	TGTGCCAGCAGCGCGGGGACAGGCTGGGGAGAGACCCAGTACTTC	CASSAGTGWGETQYF
many	TRBV7-2	.	TRBJ1-5	TGTGCCAGCAGCTTAGTGACAGGTTTCAATCAGCCCCAGCATTTT	CASSLVTGFNQPQHF
.	TRBV2	TRBD1	TRBJ1-5	TGTGCCAGCAGCATGGGACAGGCTCAGCCCCAGCATTTT	CASSMGQAQPQHF
many	TRBV9	TRBD1	TRBJ2-5	TGTGCCAGCAGCGTAGGAAGGCAGGACAGGGTTGTGGAGACCCAGTACTTC	CASSVGRQDRVVETQYF
few	TRBV12-3/TRBV12-4	.	TRBJ1-3	TGTGCCAGCAGTCAAACAGGGAATAGAAACACCATATATTTT	CASSQTGNRNTIYF
many	TRBV4-2	.	TRBJ2-4	TGTGCCAGCAGCCAAGATCTGGGAAGGAACATTCAGTACTTC	CASSQDLGRNIQYF
.	TRBV2	TRBD1	TRBJ2-5	TGTGCCAGCAGTGGGGACAGGGCTTCAGAGACCCAGTACTTC	CASSGDRASETQYF
.	TRBV18	TRBD1	TRBJ2-3	TGTGCCAGCCTACCCGACAGGGAACCCTCCGATACGCAGTATTTT	CASLPDREPSDTQYF
.	TRBV9	.	TRBJ2-1	TGTGCCAGCAGCCCCCGAGAAGGGGACACCTACAATGAGCAGTTCTTC	CASSPREGDTYNEQFF
many	TRBV29-1	.	TRBJ1-3	TGCAGCGTTAGTACAGCCCTCGGAAACACCATATATTTT	CSVSTALGNTIYF
many	TRBV11-2	TRBD2	TRBJ2-1	TGTGCCAGCAGCTCCCAGTGGGTCCGTCAGCGGGAGGCCTACAATGAGCAGTTCTTC	CASSSQWVRQREAYNEQFF
.	TRBV9	.	TRBJ2-7	TGTGCCAGCAGCGTGACAGCCTCGAGCGAGCAGTACTTC	CASSVTASSEQYF
many	TRBV5-4	TRBD2	TRBJ2-5	TGTGCCAGCAGCTTGTCGGGGGGTCGAGAGACCCAGTACTTC	CASSLSGGRETQYF
few	TRBV11-3	TRBD2	TRBJ2-5	TGTGCCAGCAGGGAACTAGCGGGAGGCGGAGAGACCCAGTACTTC	CASRELAGGGETQYF
once	TRBV2	TRBD1	TRBJ1-6	TGTGCCAGCAGTGAAGGGACAGGGGCTTCACCCCTCCACTTT	CASSEGTGASPLHF
once	TRBV5-1	TRBD2	TRBJ2-2	TGCGCCAGCAGCTTGGTTGCTAGCGGGTCGTACACCGGGGAGCTGTTTTTT	CASSLVASGSYTGELFF
few	TRBV7-3	.	TRBJ2-1	TGTGCCAGCAGCTTTCAGGGCTACAATGAGCAGTTCTTC	CASSFQGYNEQFF
many	TRBV12-3/TRBV12-4	.	TRBJ2-6	TGTGCCAGCAGTTTAGTTCAGGAGGGGGCCAACGTCCTGACTTTC	CASSLVQEGANVLTF
few	TRBV9	TRBD2	TRBJ2-1	TGTGCCAGCAGCGCATACAGCGGGAGGGATAATGAGCAGTTCTTC	CASSAYSGRDNEQFF
many	TRBV11-2	.	TRBJ2-1	TGTGCCAGCAGCTTATTCGGACGGGGGAAACCGAGCTCCTACAATGAGCAGTTCTTC	CASSLFGRGKPSSYNEQFF
.	TRBV7-9	.	TRBJ1-3	TGTGCCAGCAGCCGTCCAGGCGCTGGAAACACCATATATTTT	CASSRPGAGNTIYF
few	TRBV7-2	.	TRBJ2-3	TGTGCCAGCAGCTTAAACCCTAAAGATACGCAGTATTTT	CASSLNPKDTQYF